This T cell receptor beta chain is from a study of blood T cell repertoires in COVID-19. TCRdb keeps only in-frame clones here, not all; method: immunoSEQ multiplex PCR. Counted here are hundreds of thousands of clones, about 89% occurring once; the ten biggest clones make up about 9.3%. CDR1 is SGHTA, CDR2 FQGTGA, per germline. The CDR3 has 14 amino acids. V was cut by 1 base and J by 5 bases, with 12 bases left in between. Material: PBMCs or T cells enriched from blood (not recorded which). The rearrangement uses TRBV7-3 and TRBJ2-7; tentative D call: TRBD2 (7 bases). The clonotype comes from a man in his forties who had recovered from COVID-19. The CDR3 bases are TGTGCCAGCAGCTTAAATTCGGGGGGCAACGAGCAGTACTTC. This encodes CASSLNSGGNEQYF.